This passage covers 13 T cell receptor beta chains from one sample sequenced in a study of blood T cell repertoires in COVID-19. Generated by immunoSEQ multiplex PCR, the TCRdb table keeps only in-frame clones and is missing some. The table records about 300,000 clones, approximately 89% of them present only once. Sequencing was performed on peripheral blood. Receptors originate from a woman under 40 with COVID-19, enrolled during active disease.

The rearrangement joins TRBV19 to TRBJ1-1; 8 nucleotides align to TRBD1. From germline, CDR1 is LNHDA and CDR2 SQIVND (reference sequence). There are 14 residues in the CDR3. Trimming took 4 bases from V and 2 from J; bases not matched to a gene: 3. The DNA for the CDR3 is TGTGCCAGTAGTACCGGGACAGGAAACACTGAAGCTTTCTTT. Amino acids: CASSTGTGNTEAFF.

This sequence joins TRBV19 and TRBJ1-3; 7 bases align to TRBD1. CDR1 is LNHDA, CDR2 SQIVND, per germline (reference sequence). J was trimmed by 0 bases and V by 7 bases; bases with no gene match: 6. This CDR3 is 15 amino acids long. The DNA for the CDR3 is TGTGCCAGTACCATAGGGGACAGCTCTGGAAACACCATATATTTT. It codes for CASTIGDSSGNTIYF.

The chain links TRBV2 to TRBJ2-3; 13 positions agree with TRBD2. The CDR3 is 15 residues long. Trimming cost V 5 bases and J 4 bases; bases outside gene matches: 3. CDR1 SNHLY and CDR2 FYNNEI come from the germline V gene. CDR3 DNA: TGTGCCAGCAGTCTTGGACTAGCGGGGGCAGATACGCAGTATTTT. Amino acids: CASSLGLAGADTQYF.

This chain links TRBV5-4 with TRBJ2-3; TRBD2 might be the D (6 bases). The germline CDR1 and CDR2 sequences are SGHNT and YYREEE (reference sequence). V lost 6 bases, J lost 2 bases, and 16 bases lay in between. The CDR3 is 15 amino acids. This CDR3 is CASTMWAGNTDTQYF. DNA for the CDR3: TGTGCCAGCACCATGTGGGCGGGGAACACAGATACGCAGTATTTT.

Note on this clone: At one end the junction does not follow the germline gene, possibly because of a read error. The gene calls are TRBV15 and TRBJ1-2; D perhaps matches TRBD1 (5 bases). Germline CDR1 and CDR2: LNHNV and YYDKDF (reference sequence). The CDR3 length is 13 residues. The CDR3 protein is CATSRAPTGAPYF. CDR3 in DNA: TGTGCCACCAGCAGAGCCCCAACAGGCGCTCCCTATTTC.

The chain combines TRBV24-1 with TRBJ2-3, with D maybe TRBD1 (6 bases). The CDR3 is made up of 14 amino acids. V gave up 10 bases and J gave up 2 bases, with 15 bases separating them. Germline CDR1 and CDR2: KGHDR and SFDVKD. The chain's CDR3 is CATAGAGPTDTQYF. DNA of the CDR3: TGTGCCACGGCAGGGGCGGGCCCCACAGATACGCAGTATTTT.

V usage is TRBV4-3 and J usage is TRBJ1-2; D is uncertain. The V end lost 1 base, the J end lost 1 base, and 13 bases lay between the germline ends. There are 16 residues in the CDR3. Germline V lookup: CDR1 LGHNA, CDR2 YSLEER. The CDR3 loop is CASSQGLGPGNYGYTF. In nucleotides, the CDR3 is TGCGCCAGCAGCCAAGGTCTGGGCCCTGGTAACTATGGCTACACCTTC.

The chain combines TRBV18 with TRBJ2-2, with 7 bases lining up with TRBD1. From germline, CDR1 is KGHSH and CDR2 LQKENI. V lost 0 bases, J lost 2 bases, and 6 bases stayed unmatched. The CDR3 has 17 residues. The CDR3 sequence: CASSPPAGGSNTGELFF. CDR3 nucleotides: TGTGCCAGCTCACCACCTGCAGGGGGTAGTAACACCGGGGAGCTGTTTTTT.

Only a few counts were recorded for this clone. The chain combines TRBV4-2 with TRBJ2-7, with a tentative D call TRBD2 (5 bases). Between the trimmed V and J ends, which lost 0 bases and 3 bases, there was a span of 12 bases. CDR1 is LGHNA and CDR2 is YNFKEQ in the germline V gene. The CDR3 contains 15 residues. CDR3 bases: TGTGCCAGCAGCCAAGATCGGGGTACTAGCTACGAGCAGTACTTC. This encodes CASSQDRGTSYEQYF.

The chain uses TRBV6-5 and TRBJ1-1; TRBD1 might be the D (5 bases). This CDR3 comprises 15 residues. The V end was cut by 2 bases, the J end by 6 bases, with 16 bases between. In germline, CDR1 is MNHEY, CDR2 SVGAGI. The DNA of the CDR3 is TGTGCCAGCAGTTACGGTCGGGGGGGGTCTGCTGAAGCTTTCTTT. Translation: CASSYGRGGSAEAFF.

This clone turned up a few times. The rearrangement links TRBV7-9 to TRBJ1-3; unclear D gene. V was pared by 5 bases and J by 2 bases, with 16 bases between. Per the germline V gene, CDR1 is SEHNR and CDR2 is FQNEAQ (reference sequence). The CDR3 loop spans 16 amino acids. The CDR3: CASSTPAVGAGNTIYF. Written as DNA, the CDR3 is TGTGCCAGCAGCACTCCAGCGGTCGGAGCTGGAAACACCATATATTTT.

The chain is built from TRBV10-3 and TRBJ2-5; TRBD2 matches at 10 bases. The CDR3 runs to 14 residues. V shed 7 bases and J 5 bases; nucleotides not matched to a gene: 7. Germline V gene sequence: CDR1 ENHRY, CDR2 SYGVKD. In DNA, the CDR3 is TGTGCCATCAATAGCGGGGGGCCCCCCGAGACCCAGTACTTC. Translated, it gives CAINSGGPPETQYF.

The V gene is TRBV10-2, the J gene TRBJ2-3; TRBD2 aligns across 13 bases. Trimming took 4 bases from V and 4 from J; bases not matched to a gene: 8. The CDR3 loop spans 17 amino acids. The germline CDR1 and CDR2 sequences are WSHSY and SAAADI. DNA of the CDR3: TGCGCCAGCAGTGTAACTAGCGGGGGGGCTAGCCCAGATACGCAGTATTTT. Translation: CASSVTSGGASPDTQYF.